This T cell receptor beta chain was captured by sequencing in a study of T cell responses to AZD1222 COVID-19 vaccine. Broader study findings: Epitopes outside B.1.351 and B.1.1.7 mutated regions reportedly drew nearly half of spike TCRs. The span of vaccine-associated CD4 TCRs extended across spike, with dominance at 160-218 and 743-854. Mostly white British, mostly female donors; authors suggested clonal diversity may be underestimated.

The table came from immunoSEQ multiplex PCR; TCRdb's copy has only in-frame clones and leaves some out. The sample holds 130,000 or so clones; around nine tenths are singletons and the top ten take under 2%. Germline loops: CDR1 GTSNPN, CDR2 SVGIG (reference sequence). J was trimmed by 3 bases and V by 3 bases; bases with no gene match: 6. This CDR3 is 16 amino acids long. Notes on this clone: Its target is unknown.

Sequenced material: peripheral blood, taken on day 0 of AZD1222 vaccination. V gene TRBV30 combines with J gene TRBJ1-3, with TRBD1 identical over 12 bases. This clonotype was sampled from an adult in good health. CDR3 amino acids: CAWSVGDRGRGNTIYF. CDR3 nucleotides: TGTGCCTGGAGCGTTGGGGACAGGGGGCGTGGAAACACCATATATTTT.